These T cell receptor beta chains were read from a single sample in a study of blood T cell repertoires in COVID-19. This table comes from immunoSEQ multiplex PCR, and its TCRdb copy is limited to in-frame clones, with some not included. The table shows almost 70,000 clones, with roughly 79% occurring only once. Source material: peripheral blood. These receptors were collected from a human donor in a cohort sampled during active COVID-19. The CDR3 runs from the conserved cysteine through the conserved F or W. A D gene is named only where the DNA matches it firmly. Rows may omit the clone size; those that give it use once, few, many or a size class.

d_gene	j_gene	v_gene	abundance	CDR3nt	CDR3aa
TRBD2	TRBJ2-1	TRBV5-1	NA	TGCGCCAGCAGCCCTTCGACTAGCGGGAGCTCCTACAATGAGCAGTTCTTC	CASSPSTSGSSYNEQFF
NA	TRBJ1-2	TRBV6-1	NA	TGTGCCAGCAGTGAAGCACGAGGAGCGGGAAATGGCTACACCTTC	CASSEARGAGNGYTF
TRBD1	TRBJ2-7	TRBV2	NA	TGTGCCAGCATGATGAGACAGGGGGCCGACGAGCAGTACTTC	CASMMRQGADEQYF
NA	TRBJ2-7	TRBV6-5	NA	TGTGCCACCGGACGGTCCGGAGGTGCCTACGAGCAGTACTTC	CATGRSGGAYEQYF
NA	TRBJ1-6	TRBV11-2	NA	TGTGCCAGCAGCTTACTAGCCGGGCCAGATTATAATTCACCCCTCCACTTT	CASSLLAGPDYNSPLHF
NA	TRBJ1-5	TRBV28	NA	TGTGCCAGCAGTTTGACGGGTTTCGATCAGCCCCAGCATTTT	CASSLTGFDQPQHF
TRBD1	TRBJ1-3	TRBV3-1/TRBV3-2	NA	TGTGCCAGCAGCTTATACGGGACAGTCTCTGGAAACACCATATATTTT	CASSLYGTVSGNTIYF
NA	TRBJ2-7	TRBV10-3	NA	TGTGCCATCAGTGAGTCGGCTCCTCGTTACGAGCAGTACTTC	CAISESAPRYEQYF
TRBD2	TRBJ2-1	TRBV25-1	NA	TGTGCCAGCAGTGAATATCCTAGCGGGGGCAATGAGCAGTTCTTC	CASSEYPSGGNEQFF
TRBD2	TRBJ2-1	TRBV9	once	TGTGCCAGCAGCGTAACTAGCGACTCCTACAATGAGCAGTTCTTC	CASSVTSDSYNEQFF
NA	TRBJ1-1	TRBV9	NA	TGTGCCAGCAGCGTAGGTCCAGACAGCTTCACTGAAGCTTTCTTT	CASSVGPDSFTEAFF
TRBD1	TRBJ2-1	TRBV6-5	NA	TGTGCCACCCGACCCGGGACAGGGTACAATGAGCAGTTCTTC	CATRPGTGYNEQFF
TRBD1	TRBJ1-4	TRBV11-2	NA	TGTGCCAGCAGCTTTAGACAGGGAAATGAAAAACTGTTTTTT	CASSFRQGNEKLFF
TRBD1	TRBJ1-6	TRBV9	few	TGTGCCAGCAGCGCCTGGACAGGGGATAATTCACCCCTCCACTTT	CASSAWTGDNSPLHF
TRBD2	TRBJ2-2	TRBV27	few	TGTGCCAGCAGTATCTCCGGGACTAGCTTTACCGGGGAGCTGTTTTTT	CASSISGTSFTGELFF
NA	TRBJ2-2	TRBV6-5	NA	TGTGCCAGCAGTCTTCAGGGTAAAACCGGGGAGCTGTTTTTT	CASSLQGKTGELFF
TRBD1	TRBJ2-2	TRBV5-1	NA	TGCGCCAGCGGGACAACAAGGGACAGTGGCACCGGGGAGCTGTTTTTT	CASGTTRDSGTGELFF
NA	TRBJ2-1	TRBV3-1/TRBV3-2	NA	TGTGCCAGCAGCCCCCAGGGGGGTCTGGGATATGAGCAGTTCTTC	CASSPQGGLGYEQFF
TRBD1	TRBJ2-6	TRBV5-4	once	TGTGCCAGCAGCTTGGGGGGACAGTTCTCTGGGGCCAACGTCCTGACTTTC	CASSLGGQFSGANVLTF
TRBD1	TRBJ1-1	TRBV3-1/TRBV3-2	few	TGTGCCAGCAGCCCGGGGACAGGGTACATGAACACTGAAGCTTTCTTT	CASSPGTGYMNTEAFF
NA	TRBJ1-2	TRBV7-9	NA	TGTGCCAGCAGCTTATCCAGGGCGGATGGCTACACCTTC	CASSLSRADGYTF
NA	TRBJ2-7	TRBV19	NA	TGTGCCAGTAGTATTGCCCTCGATCTCAGTGGCTACGAGCAGTACTTC	CASSIALDLSGYEQYF
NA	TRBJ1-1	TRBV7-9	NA	TGTGCCAGCAGCACCAGTAACACTGAAGCTTTCTTT	CASSTSNTEAFF